The 19 T cell receptor beta chains below all came from one sample that was sequenced in a study of T cell repertoires in cytomegalovirus infection. One entry per CDR3 protein, called by TCRdb with MiXCR from the reads. In the table there are some 600,000 distinct CDR3 sequences, less than 25% of which are singletons. The material sequenced was CD8+ T cells from PBMCs. These receptors originate from a human donor in good health (CMV status not recorded). Some clones in this sample may be carry-over from other donors' samples.

This clonotype appeared a few times. The chain has TRBV7-2 and TRBJ1-3, with 8 bases identical to TRBD1. Germline values: CDR1 SGHTA, CDR2 FQGNSA. V was pared by 5 bases and J by 2 bases, with 5 bases of the junction left unmatched. The CDR3 contains 15 residues. The DNA of the CDR3 is TGTGCCAGCAGCCAAAGGGACAGGACTGGAAACACCATATATTTT. This translates into CASSQRDRTGNTIYF. Based on the CDR3 plus reference TRBV7-2 and TRBJ1-3, the full variable domain is GAGVSQSPSNKVTEKGKDVELRCDPISGHTALYWYRQSLGQGLEFLIYFQGNSAPDKSGLPSDRFSAERTGGSVSTLTIQRTQQEDSAVYLCASSQRDRTGNTIYFGEGSWLTVV.

About this clonotype: A read error may be the cause here, since a much bigger clone is one base away. The chain uses TRBV12-3 or TRBV12-4 and TRBJ2-1; D not certain. V gave up 6 bases and J gave up 0 bases, with 9 bases separating them. This CDR3 comprises 14 residues. This CDR3 is CASSFADSYNEQFF. The CDR3 DNA is TGTGCCAGCAGCTTCGCGGACTCCTACAATGAGCAGTTCTTC.

This clonotype was counted many times. The chain couples TRBV29-1 to TRBJ2-1; possible D gene TRBD2, 6 bases. The germline V and J ends were trimmed by 6 bases and 0 bases, with 9 bases remaining between them. Per germline, CDR1 SQVTM and CDR2 ANQGSEA. This CDR3 comprises 13 residues. In DNA, the CDR3 is TGCAGCGTGGACGGGAGCTCCTACAATGAGCAGTTCTTC. Its translation is CSVDGSSYNEQFF.

This clonotype was counted a few times. The chain is built from TRBV6-1 and TRBJ2-1; 12 nucleotides match TRBD2. CDR3 length: 15 amino acids. Germline V gene data show CDR1 as MNHNS and CDR2 as SASEGT. V gave up 5 bases and J gave up 9 bases; unmatched junction bases: 8. CDR3 bases: TGTGCCAGCAGTCGAGGACTAGCGGGGAAAGTTGAGCAGTTCTTC. The encoded protein is CASSRGLAGKVEQFF.

The chain combines TRBV4-1 with TRBJ1-6; D is unresolved. The ends were cut back, 1 base at V and 9 bases at J, with 13 bases in the middle. CDR1 MGHRA and CDR2 YSYEKL come from the germline V gene. This CDR3 contains 15 residues. CDR3 sequence reads: CASSQAWVLGSPLHF. The DNA of the CDR3 is TGCGCCAGCAGCCAAGCTTGGGTCTTGGGTTCACCCCTCCACTTT.

In its sample, this clonotype was seen a few times. This sequence joins TRBV12-3 or TRBV12-4 and TRBJ2-7; the D is unclear. The CDR3 totals 15 residues. Trimming took off 1 base at V and 0 bases at J, with 10 bases between the two ends. The CDR3 reads CASSLESRHSYEQYF. In DNA, the CDR3 is TGTGCCAGCAGTTTAGAATCCAGGCACTCCTACGAGCAGTACTTC.

This clonotype was observed at least ten times. The chain joins TRBV14 to TRBJ2-7, with D possibly being TRBD1 (5 bases). The CDR3 has 13 residues. V dropped 2 bases and J dropped 4 bases, with 9 bases sitting between them. Germline V gives CDR1 SGHDN, CDR2 FVKESK. CDR3 in DNA: TGTGCCAGCAGCCAACTCGGACAATACGAGCAGTACGTC. Amino acid sequence: CASSQLGQYEQYV.

This clonotype was seen only a few times. The V and J genes are TRBV20-1 and TRBJ1-1; TRBD1 is a possible D gene (5 bases). The CDR3 totals 15 residues. Trimming took off 0 bases at V and 1 base at J, with 12 bases between the two ends. CDR1 and CDR2 (germline): DFQATT, SNEGSKA (reference sequence). CDR3 region: CSARDPFGGNTEAFF. The CDR3, as DNA: TGCAGTGCTAGAGACCCATTTGGGGGGAACACTGAAGCTTTCTTT.

This clonotype has more than one count but fewer than ten. The V call is TRBV28, the J call TRBJ1-5, with D maybe TRBD1 (6 bases). V lost 6 bases and J 2 bases, leaving 20 bases between the germline ends. Germline CDR1 reads MDHEN; CDR2 reads SYDVKM. This CDR3 spans 17 amino acids. The CDR3 DNA follows: TGTGCCAGCAGCGCCGGGACACTGGATGGGGGCAATCAGCCCCAGCATTTT. Translated: CASSAGTLDGGNQPQHF.

This chain connects TRBV7-9 to TRBJ1-5; D is undetermined. This CDR3 region has 15 residues. Trimming shortened V by 1 base and J by 9 bases, and 16 bases separated the two germline ends. The germline V gene encodes CDR1 SEHNR and CDR2 FQNEAQ (reference sequence). CDR3 sequence: CASSLGAPGAWPQHF. CDR3 sequence (DNA): TGTGCCAGCAGCTTAGGGGCCCCAGGTGCCTGGCCCCAGCATTTT.

The chain has TRBV7-3 and TRBJ2-3; D is unclear. V lost 1 base and J lost 0, with 8 bases in between. The CDR3 is 15 residues long. Germline V gene sequence: CDR1 SGHTA, CDR2 FQGTGA. CDR3 in amino acids: CASSLKPASTDTQYF. The CDR3, as DNA: TGTGCCAGCAGCTTAAAGCCAGCTAGCACAGATACGCAGTATTTT.

This rearrangement joins TRBV19 to TRBJ2-7, with D perhaps TRBD2 (6 bases). CDR3 length: 18 amino acids. Germline lookup yields CDR1 LNHDA and CDR2 SQIVND (reference sequence). V gave up 8 bases and J gave up 0 bases, with 26 bases separating them. The CDR3 DNA follows: TGTGCCAGTTGTAAGTACGCAGGAGGGCCCCAGGCCTCCTACGAGCAGTACTTC. Translating gives CASCKYAGGPQASYEQYF.

The table lists this clonotype with a count of one. The genes are TRBV6-1 and TRBJ2-7, with TRBD2 as a possible D gene (5 bases). Trimming cost V 5 bases and J 0 bases, with 8 bases left between them. The CDR3 extends over 13 amino acids. CDR1 and CDR2 from the germline V gene are MNHNS and SASEGT. The CDR3 nucleotides are TGTGCCAGCAGTATAGACTACTCCTACGAGCAGTACTTC. Amino acid sequence: CASSIDYSYEQYF.

V and J are TRBV5-1 and TRBJ1-1; 7 bases are a match to TRBD1. The germline gives CDR1 SGHRS, CDR2 YFSETQ. V dropped 3 bases and J dropped 1; count of bases not matched to a gene: 3. This CDR3 has 14 amino acids. The CDR3 is CASSWTGSNTEAFF. The CDR3 bases are TGCGCCAGCAGCTGGACAGGTTCGAACACTGAAGCTTTCTTT.

A few counts support this clonotype. The V gene is TRBV27, the J gene TRBJ2-1, with TRBD2 matching 7 bases. Trimming at V came to 6 bases and at J to 7 bases, leaving 6 bases not matched to a gene. CDR1 and CDR2 from the germline V gene are MNHEY and SMNVEV (reference sequence). This CDR3 is built from 13 residues. In nucleotides, the CDR3 is TGTGCCAGCAGGAGGCCCGGGGGGAATGAGCAGTTCTTC. It codes for CASRRPGGNEQFF.

The chain joins TRBV7-9 to TRBJ2-3; unclear D gene. The CDR3 totals 14 residues. V was trimmed by 1 base and J by 4 bases, leaving 9 bases between them. Germline V gives CDR1 SEHNR, CDR2 FQNEAQ (reference sequence). In DNA, the CDR3 is TGTGCCAGCAGCTTAGAGGTACAATCAGATACGCAGTATTTT. Protein sequence: CASSLEVQSDTQYF. The complete variable domain, with remaining parts taken from reference TRBV7-9 and TRBJ2-3, reads DTGVSQNPRHKITKRGQNVTFRCDPISEHNRLYWYRQTLGQGPEFLTYFQNEAQLEKSRLLSDRFSAERPKGSFSTLEIQRTEQGDSAMYLCASSLEVQSDTQYFGPGTRLTVL.

This clonotype was seen only a few times. The chain recombines TRBV28 with TRBJ2-2; D ambiguous. This CDR3 comprises 15 residues. V lost 0 bases and J lost 1, with 6 bases in between. CDR1 and CDR2 (germline): MDHEN, SYDVKM. CDR3 residues: CASSLWAENTGELFF. The CDR3 DNA follows: TGTGCCAGCAGTTTATGGGCGGAGAACACCGGGGAGCTGTTTTTT.

The V gene is TRBV7-6, the J gene TRBJ2-4, with 8 bases matching TRBD2. From germline, CDR1 is SGHVS and CDR2 FNYEAQ. V trimming: 3 bases; J trimming: 5 bases; junction bases outside the gene matches: 3. CDR3 length: 14 residues. CDR3: CASSLEAGENIQYF. The CDR3 nucleotides read TGTGCCAGCAGCTTGGAAGCGGGGGAAAACATTCAGTACTTC.

This rearrangement joins TRBV15 to TRBJ2-1; no clear D gene. V lost 0 bases and J 7 bases, leaving 10 bases between the germline ends. Looked up from germline, CDR1 is LNHNV and CDR2 is YYDKDF (reference sequence). The CDR3 totals 14 residues. CDR3 sequence (DNA): TGTGCCACCAGCAGAGATCAGAGTGTGAATGAGCAGTTCTTC. Residues: CATSRDQSVNEQFF.